The entry below describes one TCR beta chain. Its target is not known. Additional DNA sequences in this sample encode the identical CDR3. Generated by immunoSEQ multiplex PCR, the TCRdb table keeps only in-frame clones and is missing some. The repertoire holds about 460,000 clones, about 88% seen once, with 1.7% in the top ten. The CDR3 runs 14 residues. In germline, CDR1 is SGHAT, CDR2 FQNNGV. V lost 5 bases and J lost 0, with 11 bases in between. Treatment noted: about 20 received Ad26.COV2.S at low or high dose, single or two shots; several received placebo; per-sample allocation not given. Collection of samples fell on day 63 after the first vaccine or placebo injection. Donation was by an adult aged 18-55 years who was in Boston. The data are from a study of Ad26.COV2.S vaccination and SARS-CoV-2 variants. Whole-study context: Donor was in the COV1001 Ad26.COV2.S trial arm. Study results and limitations: The TCR breadth and depth analyses may have understated or missed part of the total T cell responses. Vaccine recipients showed a spike-specific TCR breadth that was higher than in placebo recipients.

The source material was peripheral blood, sampled in a trial of Ad26.COV2.S vaccine versus placebo. The clonotype originates from a person aged 18-65 years who received the Ad26.COV2.S COVID-19 vaccine or a placebo. This rearrangement joins TRBV11-2 to TRBJ2-7; maybe TRBD2 (6 bases). CDR3 DNA sequence: TGTGCCAGCAGCCCGGGACTTAACTCCTACGAGCAGTACTTC. It codes for CASSPGLNSYEQYF.